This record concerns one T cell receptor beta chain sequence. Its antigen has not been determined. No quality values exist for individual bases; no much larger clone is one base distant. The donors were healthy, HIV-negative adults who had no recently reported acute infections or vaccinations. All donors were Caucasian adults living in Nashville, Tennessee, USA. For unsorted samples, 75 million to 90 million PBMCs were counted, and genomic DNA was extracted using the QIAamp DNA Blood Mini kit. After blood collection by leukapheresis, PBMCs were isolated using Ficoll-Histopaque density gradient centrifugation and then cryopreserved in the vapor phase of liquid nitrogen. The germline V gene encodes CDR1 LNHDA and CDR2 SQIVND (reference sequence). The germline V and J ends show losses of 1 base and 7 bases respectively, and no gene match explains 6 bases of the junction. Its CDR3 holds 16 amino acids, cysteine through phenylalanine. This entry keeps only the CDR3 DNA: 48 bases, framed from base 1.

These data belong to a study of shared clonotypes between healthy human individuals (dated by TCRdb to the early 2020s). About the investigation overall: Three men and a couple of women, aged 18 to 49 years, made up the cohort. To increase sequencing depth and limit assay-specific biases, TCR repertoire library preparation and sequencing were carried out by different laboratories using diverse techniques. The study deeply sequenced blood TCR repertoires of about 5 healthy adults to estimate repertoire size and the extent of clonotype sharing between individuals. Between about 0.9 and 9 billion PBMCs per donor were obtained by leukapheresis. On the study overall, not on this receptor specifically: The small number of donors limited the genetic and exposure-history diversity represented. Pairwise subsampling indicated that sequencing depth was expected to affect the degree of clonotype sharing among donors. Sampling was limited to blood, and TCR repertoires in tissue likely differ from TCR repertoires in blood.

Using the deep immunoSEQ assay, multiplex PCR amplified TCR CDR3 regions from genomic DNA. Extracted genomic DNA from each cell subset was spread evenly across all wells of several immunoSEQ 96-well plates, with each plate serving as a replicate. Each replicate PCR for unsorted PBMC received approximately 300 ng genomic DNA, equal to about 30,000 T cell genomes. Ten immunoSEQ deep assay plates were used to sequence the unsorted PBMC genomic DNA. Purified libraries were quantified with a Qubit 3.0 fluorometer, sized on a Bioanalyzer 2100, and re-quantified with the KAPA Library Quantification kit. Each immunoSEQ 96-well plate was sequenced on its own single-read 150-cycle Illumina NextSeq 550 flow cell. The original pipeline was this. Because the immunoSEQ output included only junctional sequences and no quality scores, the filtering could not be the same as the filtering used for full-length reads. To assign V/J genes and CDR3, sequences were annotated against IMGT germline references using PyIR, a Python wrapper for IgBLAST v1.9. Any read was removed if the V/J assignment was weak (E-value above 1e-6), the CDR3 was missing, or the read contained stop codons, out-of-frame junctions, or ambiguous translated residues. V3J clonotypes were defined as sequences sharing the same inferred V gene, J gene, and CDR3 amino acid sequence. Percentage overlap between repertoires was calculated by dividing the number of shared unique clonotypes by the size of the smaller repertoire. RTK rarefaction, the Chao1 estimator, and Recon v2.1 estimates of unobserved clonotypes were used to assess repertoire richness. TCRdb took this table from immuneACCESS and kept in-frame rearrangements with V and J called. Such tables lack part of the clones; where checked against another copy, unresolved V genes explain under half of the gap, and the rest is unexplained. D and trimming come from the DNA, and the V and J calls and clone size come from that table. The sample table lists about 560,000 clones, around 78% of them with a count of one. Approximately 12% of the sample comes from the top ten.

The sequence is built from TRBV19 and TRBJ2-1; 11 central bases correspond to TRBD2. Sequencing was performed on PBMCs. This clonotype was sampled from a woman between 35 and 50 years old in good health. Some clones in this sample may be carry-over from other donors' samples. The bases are TGTGCCAGTAGTATAGTTAGCGGGAGGGCCTCTAATGAGCAGTTCTTC. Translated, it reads CASSIVSGRASNEQFF.